These 18 T cell receptor beta chains were all obtained from the same sample, sequenced in a study of cytomegalovirus exposure and HLA in healthy donors. Primers: 60 Vbeta forward and 13 Jbeta reverse. Data came from immunoSEQ multiplex PCR; TCRdb stores just in-frame clones and leaves some out. This table has approximately 140,000 clones, roughly 80% appearing once. The sample comprised PBMCs. These receptor sequences come from a woman aged 35 to 49 in good health and CMV-seronegative.

The rearrangement uses TRBV14 and TRBJ2-7; 7 bases map to TRBD1. CDR1 SGHDN and CDR2 FVKESK come from the germline V gene. Germline trimming cut 0 bases from V and 7 bases from J; bases unmatched to any gene: 9. This CDR3 is 15 amino acids long. The CDR3 DNA reads as TGTGCCAGCAGCCAAGAGGGGACAGTGCCGGGGGAGCAGTACTTC. Its translation is CASSQEGTVPGEQYF. The whole variable domain, filled in from reference TRBV14 and TRBJ2-7, reads EAGVTQFPSHSVIEKGQTVTLRCDPISGHDNLYWYRRVMGKEIKFLLHFVKESKQDESGMPNNRFLAERTGGTYSTLKVQPAELEDSGVYFCASSQEGTVPGEQYFGPGTRLTVT.

The gene calls are TRBV6-5 and TRBJ1-5; D gene ambiguous. V shed 10 bases and J shed 5 bases, with 12 bases lying between them. Germline V lookup: CDR1 MNHEY, CDR2 SVGAGI. This CDR3 region has 12 residues. CDR3 residues: CAISSNDQPQHF. DNA for the CDR3: TGTGCCATTTCGAGTAACGATCAGCCCCAGCATTTT.

The rearrangement links TRBV4-1 to TRBJ2-5; no reliable D call. Near its end, the DNA agrees better with TRBJ2-7, so the J call may be wrong. The length of the CDR3 is 15 residues. Looked up from germline, CDR1 is MGHRA and CDR2 is YSYEKL. In DNA form, the CDR3 reads TGCGCCAGCAGCCAAGTAGGCGCGGATGCCTACGAGCAGTACTTC. It encodes CASSQVGADAYEQYF.

This clone was counted a few times. The chain is built from TRBV4-3 and TRBJ1-1, with TRBD1 identical over 10 bases. V trimming: 1 base; J trimming: 11 bases; junction bases outside the gene matches: 4. CDR1 LGHNA and CDR2 YSLEER come from the germline V gene. The length of the CDR3 is 13 residues. The CDR3 DNA is TGCGCCAGCAGCCAAGGAGGGACAGGGGAGGCTTTCTTT. Its protein product is CASSQGGTGEAFF.

This chain connects TRBV2 to TRBJ2-7; 15 positions match TRBD2. J was trimmed by 2 bases and V by 6 bases; bases with no gene match: 8. CDR3 length equals 17 residues. Germline values: CDR1 SNHLY, CDR2 FYNNEI. The CDR3 region has the DNA TGTGCCAGCAGCCCCGGGACTAGCGGGAGGACCCCCTACGAGCAGTACTTC. Encoded protein: CASSPGTSGRTPYEQYF.

The chain uses TRBV2 and TRBJ2-7, with 8 bases matching TRBD1. Germline values: CDR1 SNHLY, CDR2 FYNNEI. There are 16 residues in the CDR3. The junction had 12 bases not matched to a gene; V was cut back by 6 bases and J by 2 bases. In DNA, the CDR3 is TGTGCCAGCAGCCCTTTGATTGGGACAGGTACCTACGAGCAGTACTTC. Protein: CASSPLIGTGTYEQYF.

The chain is built from TRBV5-4 and TRBJ2-1; TRBD2 aligns across 15 bases. CDR3 length: 16 residues. Germline CDR1 SGHNT, CDR2 YYREEE (reference sequence). V lost 2 bases and J lost 10; bases outside the gene matches: 7. The CDR3 DNA reads as TGTGCCAGCAGCTTTCGGGGGACTAGCGGGAGGAAAGAGCAGTTCTTC. Its translation is CASSFRGTSGRKEQFF.

V usage is TRBV7-2 and J usage is TRBJ1-2; D call uncertain. The V and J ends lost 3 bases and 1 base respectively, with 12 bases between them. Germline V gene lookup returns CDR1 SGHTA and CDR2 FQGNSA. This CDR3 spans 15 amino acids. CDR3 nucleotides: TGTGCCAGCAGCTTTCCCCAACTCATTAACTATGGCTACACCTTC. Protein product: CASSFPQLINYGYTF.

This clone appeared a few times. This chain uses TRBV4-1 with TRBJ1-3; D possibly corresponds to TRBD1 (5 bases). This CDR3 has 15 residues. Trimming pared 4 bases from V and 0 bases from J, leaving 10 bases between. Per germline, CDR1 MGHRA and CDR2 YSYEKL. CDR3 bases: TGCGCCAGCAGCCCCGACAGAAACTCTGGAAACACCATATATTTT. Its protein product is CASSPDRNSGNTIYF.

The chain joins TRBV5-1 to TRBJ2-5; 7 bases agree with TRBD1. The tail of the sequence fits TRBJ2-7 better, so the J call may be wrong. Germline CDR1 and CDR2: SGHRS and YFSETQ. The CDR3 has 13 amino acids. In DNA, the CDR3 is TGCGCCAGCAGCTTCGACAGGGCCTACGAGCAGTACTTC. Translation: CASSFDRAYEQYF.

CDR3 nucleotides: TGTGCTAGTGCCCAAGGGGTGACTAATGAAAAACTGTTTTTT. Its translation is CASAQGVTNEKLFF. J is TRBJ1-4 and V is TRBV12-5, with TRBD1 as a possible D gene (5 bases). The V end lost 7 bases, the J end lost 2 bases, and 11 bases lay between the germline ends. Germline assignment: CDR1 LGHNT and CDR2 FRNRAP. This CDR3 is built from 14 residues.

The chain uses TRBV7-8 and TRBJ2-3, with D perhaps matching TRBD2 (6 bases). Germline CDR1 reads SGHVS; CDR2 reads FQNEAQ. The CDR3 loop spans 15 amino acids. V lost 3 bases to trimming and J lost 2 bases, with 12 bases between them. CDR3 residues: CASSFMASDTDTQYF. The CDR3 region has the DNA TGTGCCAGCAGCTTTATGGCTAGCGACACAGATACGCAGTATTTT.

J is TRBJ2-7 and V is TRBV9; maybe TRBD1 (5 bases). Germline CDR1 and CDR2: SGDLS and YYNGEE. This CDR3 has 17 amino acids. Trimming pared 1 base from V and 4 bases from J, leaving 21 bases between. CDR3: CASSVSNDSSFAYEQYF. DNA of the CDR3: TGTGCCAGCAGCGTATCCAACGACAGCTCGTTTGCATACGAGCAGTACTTC.

The chain carries TRBV7-2 and TRBJ1-1, with 7 bases matching TRBD1. CDR3 length equals 14 residues. Trimming cost V 5 bases and J 10 bases; bases outside gene matches: 13. Germline CDR1 SGHTA, CDR2 FQGNSA. This CDR3 reads CASSPLLQGRAAFF. In DNA, the CDR3 is TGTGCCAGCAGCCCCCTGCTACAGGGGCGGGCAGCTTTCTTT. The variable domain in full, with the rest retrieved from reference TRBV7-2 and TRBJ1-1, is GAGVSQSPSNKVTEKGKDVELRCDPISGHTALYWYRQSLGQGLEFLIYFQGNSAPDKSGLPSDRFSAERTGGSVSTLTIQRTQQEDSAVYLCASSPLLQGRAAFFGQGTRLTVV.

The rearrangement joins TRBV19 to TRBJ2-3; 9 bases are a match to TRBD1. Trimming removed 8 bases from V and 2 bases from J; junction bases left unmatched: 2. This CDR3 has 13 amino acids. Looked up from germline, CDR1 is LNHDA and CDR2 is SQIVND (reference sequence). This CDR3 is CASQQGATDTQYF. The CDR3 DNA follows: TGTGCCAGTCAACAGGGGGCCACAGATACGCAGTATTTT.

The genes are TRBV7-9 and TRBJ2-3; 7 nucleotides agree with TRBD2. From germline, CDR1 is SEHNR and CDR2 FQNEAQ (reference sequence). The CDR3 is 16 amino acids. J lost 0 bases, V lost 3 bases, and 6 bases had no gene match. CDR3 protein: CASSFSSGSSTDTQYF. The CDR3 nucleotides read TGTGCCAGCAGCTTTTCTAGCGGAAGTAGCACAGATACGCAGTATTTT.

V is TRBV4-1 and J is TRBJ1-2, with 11 bases aligning to TRBD1. With 1 base clipped from V and 3 bases from J, the junction kept 4 bases outside the gene matches. CDR3 length equals 16 residues. Per germline, CDR1 MGHRA and CDR2 YSYEKL. The CDR3 reads CASSQGGTGGYYGYTF. CDR3 DNA: TGCGCCAGCAGCCAAGGAGGGACAGGGGGTTACTATGGCTACACCTTC.

The V and J genes are TRBV10-3 and TRBJ1-2, with D hard to call. The CDR3 spans 10 residues. CDR1 ENHRY and CDR2 SYGVKD come from the germline V gene. V was clipped by 7 bases and J by 6 bases, with 6 bases between them. The chain's CDR3 is CAIKENGYTF. The DNA of the CDR3 is TGTGCCATCAAAGAGAATGGCTACACCTTC.